This T cell receptor (beta chain) was recovered during a study of technical replicates of blood from a handful of donors. Produced via immunoSEQ multiplex PCR; TCRdb's table is partial and in-frame only. Of about 84,000 clones in the sample, roughly 98% were seen once. Trimming removed 5 bases from V and 5 bases from J, with 16 bases in between. The germline gives CDR1 SGDLS, CDR2 YYNGEE. The CDR3 extends over 15 amino acids. Sequenced sample: T cells isolated from PBMCs. The chain combines TRBV9 with TRBJ1-4; a weak D match, TRBD1 (6 bases). The TCR was taken from a human donor in good health. The CDR3 DNA sequence: TGTGCCAGCAGTGCCCCCGGGACACGAAATGAAAAACTGTTTTTT. It codes for CASSAPGTRNEKLFF.